Below, one T cell receptor (beta chain) is given with its context. The data were taken from a study of ipilimumab plus nivolumab after autologous stem cell transplantation. The repertoire was sequenced with immunoSEQ multiplex PCR; TCRdb's copy has only in-frame clones and lacks some. Here the sample spans around 21,000 clones, 77% being singletons. V lost 4 bases and J lost 3, with 7 bases in between. Germline V gene data show CDR1 as MNHNS and CDR2 as SASEGT. This CDR3 comprises 13 residues. The TCR originated in a male donor with diffuse large B-cell lymphoma. The source material was PBMCs, sampled in a trial of ipilimumab plus nivolumab as post-transplant consolidation. This chain uses TRBV6-1 with TRBJ1-5, with D hard to call. CDR3: CASSGRSNQPQHF. In DNA, the CDR3 is TGTGCCAGCAGTGGCCGCTCCAATCAGCCCCAGCATTTT.